A selection of T cell receptor beta chains follows, all from one sample in a study of molecular identifiers for immune sequencing clone quantification. TCRdb reanalysed the PCR reads using MiXCR and keeps one entry per CDR3 protein. The repertoire has hundreds of thousands of distinct CDR3 sequences, over 25% of them found once; the top ten carry roughly 0.83%. Sequencing input: naive CD8+ T cells from blood, with Jurkat cell RNA spiked in. The receptors come from a human donor in good health. Some libraries in this study had Jurkat cell RNA spiked in. Both conserved end residues are part of each CDR3. The D gene is left open where the match is weak. Size tells how often a clone was seen (once, few, many) or the class of an expanded clone, and some rows leave it out.

.	TRBV4-1	many	TRBJ2-2	CASSPGVGLDTGELFF	TGCGCCAGCAGCCCGGGAGTAGGGTTGGACACCGGGGAGCTGTTTTTT
.	TRBV6-2/TRBV6-3	many	TRBJ2-3	CASSYGGIQYF	TGTGCCAGCAGTTACGGTGGTATACAGTATTTT
.	TRBV7-6	many	TRBJ1-1	CASSLARESMGGTEAFF	TGTGCCAGCAGCTTAGCGCGAGAGTCAATGGGTGGTACTGAAGCTTTCTTT
.	TRBV27	many	TRBJ2-3	CASSPDYPSTDTQYF	TGTGCCAGCAGTCCCGACTACCCTAGCACAGATACGCAGTATTTT
TRBD2	TRBV27	once	TRBJ2-3	CASRPVAGHGTDTQYF	TGTGCCAGCAGACCAGTAGCGGGACATGGCACAGATACGCAGTATTTT
.	TRBV28	.	TRBJ2-5	CASTGLVGTPETQYF	TGTGCCAGCACCGGGCTGGTAGGAACCCCAGAGACCCAGTACTTC
TRBD1	TRBV6-5	few	TRBJ2-4	CASSLTPPGQGKNIQYF	TGTGCCAGCAGCCTAACCCCGCCGGGACAGGGGAAAAACATTCAGTACTTC
TRBD2	TRBV20-1	once	TRBJ2-3	CSTRPWTSGSRGDTQYF	TGCAGTACTAGACCCTGGACTAGCGGGAGCCGGGGGGATACGCAGTATTTT
.	TRBV29-1	many	TRBJ1-2	CSVVAGDLPYGYTF	TGCAGCGTTGTCGCAGGGGATTTACCTTATGGCTACACCTTC
TRBD2	TRBV27	.	TRBJ2-1	CASSLSGGGRARYNEQFF	TGTGCCAGCAGTTTATCTGGGGGCGGGAGGGCCCGGTACAATGAGCAGTTCTTC
TRBD2	TRBV6-5	many	TRBJ2-5	CASSVGTSGSETQYF	TGTGCCAGCAGCGTAGGGACTAGCGGGTCAGAGACCCAGTACTTC
.	TRBV6-5	many	TRBJ2-7	CASSYAEAYEQYF	TGTGCCAGCAGTTACGCAGAAGCCTACGAGCAGTACTTC
TRBD2	TRBV28	many	TRBJ2-7	CASSFWQGGYEQYF	TGTGCCAGCAGTTTTTGGCAGGGAGGGTACGAGCAGTACTTC
.	TRBV9	many	TRBJ1-5	CASSVGNQPQHF	TGTGCCAGCAGCGTAGGAAATCAGCCCCAGCATTTT
.	TRBV7-8	many	TRBJ2-1	CASSEMQGDEQFF	TGTGCCAGCAGCGAGATGCAGGGAGATGAGCAGTTCTTC
.	TRBV14	many	TRBJ2-5	CASSRPREETQYF	TGTGCCAGCAGTCGACCCAGGGAAGAGACCCAGTACTTC
.	TRBV12-3/TRBV12-4	many	TRBJ1-5	CASSLAGYNQPQHF	TGTGCCAGCAGCTTAGCGGGTTACAATCAGCCCCAGCATTTT
.	TRBV10-2	many	TRBJ1-5	CASSESTGYHQPQHF	TGCGCCAGCAGTGAGTCGACTGGGTATCATCAGCCCCAGCATTTT
TRBD2	TRBV27	.	TRBJ2-1	CASRTGTSGAYNEQFF	TGTGCCAGCAGAACCGGGACTAGCGGGGCCTACAATGAGCAGTTCTTC
.	TRBV11-3	.	TRBJ1-4	CASSPQSWEADEKLFF	TGTGCCAGCAGCCCCCAAAGTTGGGAGGCGGATGAAAAACTGTTTTTT
.	TRBV11-3	.	TRBJ1-1	CASRWGESKAETEAFF	TGTGCCAGCCGCTGGGGAGAGTCAAAGGCAGAGACTGAAGCTTTCTTT
.	TRBV29-1	many	TRBJ1-1	CSAIVDEAFF	TGCAGCGCCATCGTGGATGAAGCTTTCTTT
.	TRBV5-1	.	TRBJ1-1	CASRLIMNTEAFF	TGCGCCAGCAGGTTGATCATGAACACTGAAGCTTTCTTT
.	TRBV7-9	many	TRBJ2-5	CASSLDVSQETQYF	TGTGCCAGCAGCTTAGACGTCAGTCAAGAGACCCAGTACTTC
.	TRBV6-2/TRBV6-3	many	TRBJ2-7	CASSYDRLSGEQYF	TGTGCCAGCAGTTATGACAGGCTTTCGGGCGAGCAGTACTTC
TRBD2	TRBV7-6	few	TRBJ2-7	CASSYGGRYDEQYF	TGTGCCAGCAGCTATGGCGGGAGGTATGACGAGCAGTACTTC
.	TRBV3-1	.	TRBJ1-1	CASSLTWVGGTEAFF	TGTGCCAGCAGCCTCACATGGGTAGGGGGCACTGAAGCTTTCTTT
.	TRBV2	.	TRBJ2-7	CASSDLEQYF	TGTGCCAGCAGTGATCTCGAGCAGTACTTC
.	TRBV12-3/TRBV12-4	.	TRBJ2-7	CASTLGATGHYEQYF	TGTGCCAGCACTCTTGGGGCCACTGGGCACTACGAGCAGTACTTC
.	TRBV6-2/TRBV6-3	many	TRBJ1-5	CASSLWTDNQPQHF	TGTGCCAGCAGTTTATGGACAGACAATCAGCCCCAGCATTTT